The clone carrying this T cell receptor beta chain has a handful of counts. What it binds is not known. Using its own MiXCR run on the RT-PCR reads, TCRdb lists one record per CDR3 protein. The table shows 170,000 or so distinct CDR3 sequences, with approximately 12% occurring only once. The sample comes from a study of response to subunit inactivated influenza vaccine. Study-level findings and limits: Every seasonal influenza vaccination brings in few new T cells, the authors suggested.

Losses at the gene ends were 2 bases for V and 3 bases for J; bases not matched to a gene: 3. This CDR3 comprises 14 residues. The germline V gene has CDR1 SQVTM and CDR2 ANQGSEA. The specimen was CD8+ T cells sorted from PBMCs, collected less than 25 months after vaccination. The clonotype was recovered from a man aged 50 to 69 who received an inactivated influenza vaccine. The chain carries TRBV29-1 and TRBJ2-7, with 11 bases fitting TRBD2. CDR3 coding DNA: TGCAGCGTTGAAACTAGCGGGAGCCTCTACGAGCAGTACTTC. This sequence encodes CSVETSGSLYEQYF.